This T cell receptor beta chain originates from a study of shared clonotypes between healthy human individuals. Remarks on this clone: The antigen is unknown.

Study findings and constraints: Few donors limited the genetic and exposure-history diversity represented. The study found lower generation probabilities in non-shared clonotypes than in those shared by all four donors.

The protocol was immunoSEQ multiplex PCR, while the TCRdb copy is restricted to in-frame clones and leaves out a portion. In the table there are roughly 2,500,000 clones, under 95% of which are singletons. This receptor was identified in a man younger than 30 in good health. Some clones in this sample may be carry-over from other donors' samples. Input material: naive CD4+ T cells from PBMCs. As for subset: CD45RA+ positively selected.

The DNA for the CDR3 is TGTGCCAGCAGCCTAAACCTTGGGGCAGGTCATACGCAGTATTTT. Translating it yields CASSLNLGAGHTQYF. The chain employs TRBV7-3 and TRBJ2-3; a possible D gene is TRBD1 (5 bases). CDR3 length: 15 amino acids. Germline CDR1 reads SGHTA; CDR2 reads FQGTGA. Trimming shortened V by 5 bases and J by 7 bases, and 19 bases separated the two germline ends.